The rows below give T cell receptor beta chains drawn from one sample of a study of blood T cell repertoires in COVID-19. Generated by immunoSEQ multiplex PCR, the TCRdb table keeps only in-frame clones and is missing some. The data hold roughly 280,000 clones, with around 91% observed a single time. Sequencing was done on a sample of PBMCs or T cells enriched from blood (not recorded which). The receptors originated from a woman aged 18-29 years who had recovered from COVID-19. Each CDR3 is given with its conserved first and last residue. The D gene is left open where the match is weak. Rows give clone size only sometimes, using once, few, many, or a class for an expanded clone.

J,V,D,size,DNA,CDR3
TRBJ2-3,TRBV5-1,NA,once,TGCGCCAGCAGCCTATCCACAGATACGCAGTATTTT,CASSLSTDTQYF
TRBJ2-2,TRBV13,TRBD2,once,TGTGCCAGCAGCCCAACGACTAGCGGGGGGTCCGAGGGCAACACCGGGGAGCTGTTTTTT,CASSPTTSGGSEGNTGELFF
TRBJ1-1,TRBV21-1,NA,NA,TGTGCCAGCAGCAAAAGAGAGGGTAAGGCTTTCTTT,CASSKREGKAFF
TRBJ2-4,TRBV30,NA,NA,TGTGCCTGGACCCAAGCTAGCACCTCAAAAGCCAAAAACATTCAGTACTTC,CAWTQASTSKAKNIQYF
TRBJ2-7,TRBV11-2,TRBD2,NA,TGTGCCAGCAGCTTAGACCCCGCTACTAGCGGGGGGGCCAACGAGCAGTACTTC,CASSLDPATSGGANEQYF
TRBJ2-7,TRBV6-5,TRBD1,NA,TGTGCCAGCAGGCCCCCCGGGACAGGCACCTACGAGCAGTACTTC,CASRPPGTGTYEQYF
TRBJ1-4,TRBV5-4,NA,NA,TGTGCCAGCAGCCGCGGGTCTAGTGAGGAAAAACTGTTTTTT,CASSRGSSEEKLFF
TRBJ2-7,TRBV30,TRBD1,NA,TGTACCTGGAGCCCTGGGGCAATTAGGGACAGTAAAACCTACGAGCAGTACTTC,CTWSPGAIRDSKTYEQYF
TRBJ2-1,TRBV19,TRBD2,NA,TGTGCCAGTAGTACGACGGGAGGCCGGACTAGGTATTACAATGAGCAGTTCTTC,CASSTTGGRTRYYNEQFF
TRBJ2-5,TRBV7-2,TRBD2,NA,TGTGCCAGCAGCTTAGACTGGACTAGCGGGGGGATGTACCAAGAGACCCAGTACTTC,CASSLDWTSGGMYQETQYF
TRBJ1-6,TRBV3-1/TRBV3-2,TRBD1,NA,TGTGCCAGCAGCCGTTCGACAGGGAATAATTCACCCCTCCACTTT,CASSRSTGNNSPLHF
TRBJ1-6,TRBV11-3,TRBD1,NA,TGTGCCAGCAGCGCACCAAGGGGACAGGGTAGCACCTATAATTCACCCCTCCACTTT,CASSAPRGQGSTYNSPLHF
TRBJ2-3,TRBV5-1,NA,NA,TGCGCCAGCAGCTTGTTCGGGGAGGATACGCAGTATTTT,CASSLFGEDTQYF
TRBJ1-2,TRBV6-5,NA,NA,TGTGCCAGCAGTTACAGTGGGGCAGACTATGGCTACACCTTC,CASSYSGADYGYTF
TRBJ1-5,TRBV19,NA,NA,TGTGCCAGTAGTATAGGATTCCACAGGCAGGATCAGCCCCAGCATTTT,CASSIGFHRQDQPQHF
TRBJ1-5,TRBV4-1,NA,NA,TGCGCCAGCAGCAAAAACGAAGTTAGAGGCAATCAGCCCCAGCATTTT,CASSKNEVRGNQPQHF
TRBJ1-6,TRBV28,NA,NA,TGTGCCGGTCAGACGTTTCGACTCTATAATTCACCCCTCCACTTT,CAGQTFRLYNSPLHF
TRBJ1-6,TRBV30,NA,few,TGTGCCTGTAAAGGGGCTTATAATTCACCCCTCCACTTT,CACKGAYNSPLHF
TRBJ1-4,TRBV5-1,TRBD1,NA,TGCGCCAGCAGCTTTTCCGGGACAGCAAATGAAAAACTGTTTTTT,CASSFSGTANEKLFF
TRBJ1-5,TRBV29-1,NA,few,TGCAGCGTCCGGACAGATCTCAATCAGCCCCAGCATTTT,CSVRTDLNQPQHF
TRBJ2-5,TRBV5-4,NA,NA,TGTGCCAGCAGCCCTATACACGGGAAGGGTCAAGAGACCCAGTACTTC,CASSPIHGKGQETQYF
TRBJ1-4,TRBV19,NA,once,TGTGCCAGTCGCCCGGGGTGGGGTGAAAAACTGTTTTTT,CASRPGWGEKLFF
TRBJ1-4,TRBV19,TRBD1,NA,TGTGCCAGTAAGGACAGGGGGAGGACTAATGAAAAACTGTTTTTT,CASKDRGRTNEKLFF
TRBJ1-1,TRBV30,NA,NA,TGTGCCTGGAGCGGGGAGGCTGAAGCTTTCTTT,CAWSGEAEAFF
TRBJ2-1,TRBV5-4,TRBD1,NA,TGTGCCAGCAGCCTCGACCCACAGGGGAATGAGCAGTTCTTC,CASSLDPQGNEQFF
TRBJ2-2,TRBV28,TRBD2,NA,TGTGCCAGCAGTTTAGGGGGGGGAAACACCGGGGAGCTGTTTTTT,CASSLGGGNTGELFF
TRBJ2-3,TRBV7-6,NA,NA,TGTGCCAGCAGCTCGAGTCCATTGGATACGCAGTATTTT,CASSSSPLDTQYF
TRBJ1-2,TRBV19,TRBD1,NA,TGTGCCAGTAGTATAGAACGACAGGGGATGAGCTATGGCTACACCTTC,CASSIERQGMSYGYTF
TRBJ1-2,TRBV7-8,NA,NA,TGTGCCAGCAGCTTAGCAGGTGGAGCTAACTATGGCTACACCTTC,CASSLAGGANYGYTF
TRBJ2-3,TRBV12-5,TRBD2,NA,TGTGCTAGTGGGCCGCGGGGCCCCGGGGGGACGCAGTATTTT,CASGPRGPGGTQYF
TRBJ1-4,TRBV7-2,NA,NA,TGTGCCAGCAGCTTAAGGTCCGCGGCCGAAGAAAAACTGTTTTTT,CASSLRSAAEEKLFF
TRBJ2-3,TRBV3-1/TRBV3-2,NA,NA,TGTGCCAGCAGCCAGGGTCCTGTGGGGGGGGGCACCGCAGATACGCAGTATTTT,CASSQGPVGGGTADTQYF
TRBJ2-3,TRBV5-6,NA,NA,TGTGCCAGCAGCTTGGGGGGCAGATACACAGATACGCAGTATTTT,CASSLGGRYTDTQYF
TRBJ1-4,TRBV7-9,NA,NA,TGTGCCAGCAGCCCCCCCCGGGAGGGGGAGGAAAAACTGTTTTTT,CASSPPREGEEKLFF
TRBJ1-2,TRBV5-1,NA,NA,TGCGCCAGCAGCTTGGAGGGGGGGCAAGGCTACACCTTC,CASSLEGGQGYTF
TRBJ2-1,TRBV5-1,TRBD1,NA,TGCGCCAGCAGCTTGGTCGGTGTCGGACAGGGGGAGCTCGGGATCTTC,CASSLVGVGQGELGIF
TRBJ2-7,TRBV12-3/TRBV12-4,NA,NA,TGTGCCAGCAGGGCGCTAGGCATCAACGAGCAGTACTTC,CASRALGINEQYF
TRBJ2-5,TRBV19,TRBD2,NA,TGTGCCAGTAGTTTGGGACTAGCGGGGGAAGAGACCCAGTACTTC,CASSLGLAGEETQYF
TRBJ2-2,TRBV7-6,NA,NA,TGTGCCAGCAGCTTAGACTCTCCGGGGGAGCTGTTTTTT,CASSLDSPGELFF
TRBJ2-1,TRBV30,TRBD1,NA,TGTGCCTGGAGTATGGGGACAGGGGGCTACAATGAGCAGTTCTTC,CAWSMGTGGYNEQFF
TRBJ2-5,TRBV11-2,TRBD2,NA,TGTGCCAGCAGCCCCCATGGGGCGGGGGGCCTCCAAGAGACCCAGTACTTC,CASSPHGAGGLQETQYF
TRBJ1-1,TRBV2,NA,NA,TGTGCCAGCAGGAAGATACAGGGCTCGAACACTGAAGCTTTCTTT,CASRKIQGSNTEAFF
TRBJ2-5,TRBV19,TRBD2,NA,TGTGCCAGTACCCCGGGACTAACCCAAGAGACCCAGTACTTC,CASTPGLTQETQYF
TRBJ2-6,TRBV5-1,TRBD1,NA,TGCGCCAGCAGACGCGGGACAGGGTCTGGGGCCAACGTCCTGACTTTC,CASRRGTGSGANVLTF
TRBJ1-5,TRBV15,TRBD1,NA,TGTGCCACCAGCAGGGGACAGGGTTTGGGGCGTCAGCCCCAGCATTTT,CATSRGQGLGRQPQHF
TRBJ2-3,TRBV13,TRBD2,once,TGTGCCAGCAGCTTAGTGGCGGGGGGACCCACAGATACGCAGTATTTT,CASSLVAGGPTDTQYF
TRBJ1-1,TRBV4-2,NA,NA,TGTGCCAGCAGCCAAGATGTCCAGAACACTGAAGCTTTCTTT,CASSQDVQNTEAFF
TRBJ1-5,TRBV25-1,TRBD1,NA,TGTGCCAGCTCTCCGGGACAGGGTACCCATCAGCCCCAGCATTTT,CASSPGQGTHQPQHF
TRBJ2-5,TRBV3-1/TRBV3-2,TRBD2,NA,TGTGCCAGCAGCCAAGAGAAGGGACTAGCGGGTCCGTACCAAGAGACCCAGTACTTC,CASSQEKGLAGPYQETQYF
TRBJ2-1,TRBV6-5,NA,NA,TGTGCCAGCTTCGAGAGGGACATCACCTACAATGAGCAGTTCTTC,CASFERDITYNEQFF
TRBJ2-2,TRBV19,NA,once,TGTGCCAGTAGTGCAATTGGGCAGGGAACCGGGGAGCTGTTTTTT,CASSAIGQGTGELFF
TRBJ1-1,TRBV27,NA,NA,TGTGCCACCGGTGGTGCGAACACTGAAGCTTTCTTT,CATGGANTEAFF
TRBJ1-5,TRBV5-5,NA,NA,TGTGCCAGCAGCGGAGGGAGAGGGAGCAATCAGCCCCAGCATTTT,CASSGGRGSNQPQHF
TRBJ2-7,TRBV19,TRBD1,NA,TGTGCCAGTAGTGCCGGGACAGCTCCGGTTACCCACGAGCAGTACTTC,CASSAGTAPVTHEQYF
TRBJ2-2,TRBV4-1,TRBD2,NA,TGCGCCAGCAGCCAAAGGACTAGCGGGGGGAATCCGACGAACACCGGGGAGCTGTTTTTT,CASSQRTSGGNPTNTGELFF
TRBJ2-7,TRBV7-9,NA,NA,TGTGCCAGCAGAGGAGTCTCCTACGAGCAGTACTTC,CASRGVSYEQYF
TRBJ1-4,TRBV21-1,NA,NA,TGTGCCAGCAGCAAAGGACCCGGGACAGAGGGAGAAAAACTGTTTTTT,CASSKGPGTEGEKLFF